The table lists the clone carrying this T cell receptor (beta chain) with a few counts. The assay was immunoSEQ multiplex PCR, and TCRdb's table has in-frame clones only and misses some. The table lists roughly 300,000 clones, roughly nine tenths of them singletons. The CDR3 spans 15 residues. Germline V gene data show CDR1 as KGHDR and CDR2 as SFDVKD. Trimming took off 4 bases at V and 2 bases at J, with 14 bases between the two ends. The data derive from a study of blood T cell repertoires in COVID-19. The gene calls are TRBV24-1 and TRBJ2-7; D unresolved. Material for sequencing was PBMCs or T cells enriched from blood (not recorded which). This TCR was sampled from a woman younger than 45 who had recovered from COVID-19. For the CDR3, the DNA is TGTGCCACCAGTGAAGGTGCGGAACGTCCCTACGAGCAGTACTTC. It is translated as CATSEGAERPYEQYF.